Listed below are T cell receptor beta chains from one sample, sequenced in a study of CD8+ T cells in alopecia areata. The protocol was immunoSEQ multiplex PCR, while the TCRdb copy is restricted to in-frame clones and leaves out a portion. The sample consists of about 64,000 clones, 44% of them appearing once. Sequencing input: NKG2D-low CD8+ T cells sorted from blood. These receptors came from a human donor with alopecia areata. CDR3s include the opening cysteine and the closing phenylalanine or tryptophan. D genes are given only for firm matches. Size is omitted from some rows. Given values are once, few, many or a class for expanded clones.

j_gene,v_gene,abundance,d_gene,CDR3nt,CDR3aa
TRBJ1-1,TRBV29-1,few,.,TGCAGCGTTATTAGTATAGAAGCTTTCTTT,CSVISIEAFF
TRBJ2-1,TRBV27,.,.,TGTGCCAGCAGTTTAAACGGTGGGGTACTGGTGTACAATGAGCAGTTCTTC,CASSLNGGVLVYNEQFF
TRBJ1-2,TRBV7-8,.,TRBD1,TGTGCCAGCAGCTTGGGACAGAACTATGGCTACACCTTC,CASSLGQNYGYTF
TRBJ2-2,TRBV9,few,TRBD2,TGTGCCAGCAGCCCGATGAGGCGGGGGACCGGGGAGCTGTTTTTT,CASSPMRRGTGELFF
TRBJ2-1,TRBV6-5,.,.,TGTGCCAGCACTCTTGGTGAGCAGTTCTTC,CASTLGEQFF
TRBJ2-7,TRBV29-1,.,TRBD2,TGCAGCGTCGAGGGACTAGCGGGAGTCTACGAGCAGTACTTC,CSVEGLAGVYEQYF
TRBJ2-1,TRBV5-1,.,.,TGCGCCAGCAGCTTCCGCAATGAGCAGTTCTTC,CASSFRNEQFF
TRBJ2-3,TRBV4-1,.,TRBD2,TGCGCCAGCAGCCGGGCGGGGGGGCCAGATACGCAGTATTTT,CASSRAGGPDTQYF
TRBJ2-2,TRBV29-1,few,TRBD2,TGCAGCGTTTCTCAGGCTAGCGGGAGATCCGGGGAGCTGTTTTTT,CSVSQASGRSGELFF
TRBJ2-1,TRBV4-3,.,.,TGCGCCAGCAGCCAAGGGGTGGCTAGCACTAAGCAGTTCTTC,CASSQGVASTKQFF
TRBJ1-5,TRBV15,.,.,TGTGCCACCAGCCGCGACAGAAGCAATCAGCCCCAGCATTTT,CATSRDRSNQPQHF
TRBJ1-3,TRBV29-1,.,.,TGCAGCGTTGTAAACAGAAGAAACACCATATATTTT,CSVVNRRNTIYF
TRBJ1-2,TRBV29-1,.,.,TGCAGCGTCGCCGGGACCGGAGGGTATGGCTACACCTTC,CSVAGTGGYGYTF
TRBJ2-1,TRBV13,.,.,TGTGCCAGCAGCTCCCAACGGGCGGGCGTCTCCTACAATGAGCAGTTCTTC,CASSSQRAGVSYNEQFF
TRBJ2-2,TRBV5-1,.,TRBD1,TGCGCCAGCAGCACGACCAGGGACAGGGTGGCCACCGGGGAGCTGTTTTTT,CASSTTRDRVATGELFF
TRBJ2-7,TRBV2,few,.,TGTGCCAGCGGGGGCCGGGGGAATTACTTC,CASGGRGNYF
TRBJ2-5,TRBV29-1,few,TRBD2,TGCAGCGCGCGGGGGGGACAAGAGACCCAGTACTTC,CSARGGQETQYF
TRBJ2-7,TRBV4-3,few,.,TGCGCCAGCAGCCAAGAGCGGGCTGGCAGGGGCTCCTACGAGCAGTACTTC,CASSQERAGRGSYEQYF
TRBJ2-7,TRBV4-1,once,TRBD1,TGCGCCAGCAGCCAATTGACAGGGCCAGGCTCCTACGAGCAGTACTTC,CASSQLTGPGSYEQYF
TRBJ2-7,TRBV7-2,.,TRBD2,TGTGCCAGCAGCGCCACTAGCGTCGAGCAGTACTTC,CASSATSVEQYF
TRBJ1-1,TRBV19,.,TRBD1,TGTGCCGCTGGGGACAGGGGTAGACGCATGAACACTGAAGCTTTCTTT,CAAGDRGRRMNTEAFF
TRBJ1-2,TRBV29-1,few,.,TGCAGCGGCGGCCTGTCCGAGGGACCTAACTATGGCTACACCTTC,CSGGLSEGPNYGYTF
TRBJ2-5,TRBV28,few,TRBD1,TGTGCCAGCAGTTTTGGGACAGGAAAAGAGACCCAGTACTTC,CASSFGTGKETQYF
TRBJ2-5,TRBV29-1,few,.,TGCAGCGTTGAAAGCCCCTCTTCAGACTTCCAAGAGACCCAGTACTTC,CSVESPSSDFQETQYF
TRBJ2-1,TRBV4-3,.,.,TGCGCCAGCAGCCAAGATCGGCCCAACAATGAGCAGTTCTTC,CASSQDRPNNEQFF
TRBJ2-7,TRBV4-1,.,.,TGCGCCAGCAGCCAAGACGCGAATCCCTTTGAGCAGTACTTC,CASSQDANPFEQYF
TRBJ2-1,TRBV28,few,.,TGTGCCAGCTGTAGGTCGCTCCGTGAGCAGTTCTTC,CASCRSLREQFF
TRBJ1-2,TRBV14,few,TRBD1,TGTGCCAGCAGCCAAGTAGCAGGGGGCACCTATGGCTACACCTTC,CASSQVAGGTYGYTF
TRBJ1-2,TRBV27,few,.,TGTGCCAGCAGTTTAGGGTACGCTAACTATGGCTACACCTTC,CASSLGYANYGYTF
TRBJ2-5,TRBV11-2,.,.,TGTGCCAGCAGCCCTATTATTTACCAAGAGACCCAGTACTTC,CASSPIIYQETQYF
TRBJ2-7,TRBV29-1,few,.,TGCAGCGTTGAGGGCAGAACCTACGAGCAGTACTTC,CSVEGRTYEQYF
TRBJ2-7,TRBV27,few,.,TGTGCCAGCTCGAGGGGGTCCAACGAGCAGTACTTC,CASSRGSNEQYF
TRBJ2-7,TRBV27,.,.,TGTGCCAGCAGTTTCAATCGGGGTATCAACGAGCAGTACTTC,CASSFNRGINEQYF